A single sample is the source of the 17 T cell receptor beta chains below, sequenced in a study of blood T cell repertoires in COVID-19. The method was immunoSEQ multiplex PCR; TCRdb's version includes in-frame clones alone and lacks a portion of them. The sample lists 130,000 to 150,000 clones; roughly 84% were seen once. Material for sequencing was peripheral blood. The receptors derive from a man in his 60s with active or convalescent COVID-19.

The chain recombines TRBV13 with TRBJ2-1; TRBD2 matches 10 bases. This CDR3 comprises 16 residues. Germline V CDR1 and CDR2: PRHDT, FYEKMQ (reference sequence). J was trimmed by 8 bases and V by 4 bases; bases with no gene match: 11. CDR3 amino acids: CASSSSRIAGGYEQFF. Written as DNA, the CDR3 is TGTGCCAGCAGCTCCTCCAGAATAGCGGGGGGATATGAGCAGTTCTTC.

The V and J genes are TRBV19 and TRBJ1-2; 7 bases are shared with TRBD1. Germline CDR1 and CDR2: LNHDA and SQIVND (reference sequence). The CDR3 is 14 residues long. After removal of 4 bases from V and 6 bases from J, the junction contained 8 bases not matched to a gene. The CDR3 region has the DNA TGTGCCAGTAGTACTGCTCGACAGGGCCATGGCTACACCTTC. This sequence encodes CASSTARQGHGYTF.

This clone was seen more than once but under ten times. The chain joins TRBV3-1 (or the pseudogene TRBV3-2) to TRBJ1-6, with D possibly TRBD1 on 6 matching bases. The germline V gene has CDR1 LGHDT and CDR2 YNNKEL (reference sequence). With 7 bases removed from V and 6 bases from J, the gap between germline ends came to 16 bases. This CDR3 contains 15 residues. The CDR3 region is CASTSLGGVNSPLHF. As DNA, the CDR3 is TGTGCCAGCACCTCCTTAGGGGGAGTTAATTCACCCCTCCACTTT.

Only a few counts were recorded for this clone. The chain has TRBV6-5 and TRBJ1-6; 7 bases match TRBD1. The CDR3 spans 15 residues. Germline V CDR1 and CDR2: MNHEY, SVGAGI. With 0 bases clipped from V and 7 bases from J, the junction kept 3 bases outside the gene matches. The CDR3 coding sequence is TGTGCCAGCAGTTACTCGACAGGGATCAATTCACCCCTCCACTTT. Its translation is CASSYSTGINSPLHF.

The chain combines TRBV5-6 with TRBJ1-2, with TRBD1 matching 7 bases. The CDR3 totals 15 residues. V trimming: 6 bases; J trimming: 5 bases; junction bases outside the gene matches: 13. Germline V gene lookup returns CDR1 SGHDT and CDR2 YYEEEE. The CDR3 coding sequence is TGTGCCAGCATCCCCGGTCCCGGGACAGTTTATGGCTACACCTTC. Amino acid sequence: CASIPGPGTVYGYTF.

In this sample, this clone turned up once. The chain uses TRBV5-1 and TRBJ2-2; 14 positions agree with TRBD2. The CDR3 extends over 17 amino acids. Germline values: CDR1 SGHRS, CDR2 YFSETQ. The V and J ends lost 4 bases and 5 bases, in that order; junction bases with no gene match: 7. The CDR3 loop reads CASSVRTSGGSTGELFF. Here the CDR3 DNA reads TGCGCCAGCAGCGTGCGGACTAGCGGGGGGTCGACCGGGGAGCTGTTTTTT.

The table lists this clone with a few counts. The chain uses TRBV28 and TRBJ1-4; TRBD1 might be the D (6 bases). From germline, CDR1 is MDHEN and CDR2 SYDVKM. V lost 2 bases to trimming and J lost 7 bases, with 11 bases between them. The CDR3 length is 14 residues. The chain's CDR3 is CASSLTGFGEKLFF. For the CDR3, the DNA is TGTGCCAGCAGTTTAACAGGGTTTGGTGAAAAACTGTTTTTT.

V gene TRBV4-1 combines with J gene TRBJ1-2; 7 bases agree with TRBD1. The CDR3 has 16 residues. Looked up from germline, CDR1 is MGHRA and CDR2 is YSYEKL. The V gene end was trimmed by 0 bases and the J gene end by 5 bases; junction bases not matched to a gene: 9. The CDR3 loop is CASSQDPTGLGYGYTF. CDR3 sequence (DNA): TGCGCCAGCAGCCAAGATCCGACAGGGTTGGGGTATGGCTACACCTTC.

The chain has TRBV6-5 and TRBJ1-6; 10 positions agree with TRBD1. Looked up from germline, CDR1 is MNHEY and CDR2 is SVGAGI. This CDR3 has 16 amino acids. The V segment lost 2 bases and the J segment 6 bases; nucleotides outside the gene matches: 4. The CDR3 sequence: CASSYTWTGGNSPLHF. The CDR3 coding sequence is TGTGCCAGCAGTTACACTTGGACAGGGGGTAATTCACCCCTCCACTTT.

This clone appeared a few times. The chain carries TRBV10-3 and TRBJ1-4, with 10 bases that match TRBD1. The V segment lost 0 bases and the J segment 7 bases; nucleotides outside the gene matches: 5. The CDR3 spans 16 residues. The germline V gene has CDR1 ENHRY and CDR2 SYGVKD. CDR3 DNA: TGTGCCATCAGTGAGTCCCGACAGGGGGCGAGTGAAAAACTGTTTTTT. This gives the protein CAISESRQGASEKLFF.

The gene calls are TRBV6-5 and TRBJ2-7; TRBD1 agrees at 7 bases. Germline lookup yields CDR1 MNHEY and CDR2 SVGAGI. This CDR3 has 16 amino acids. V trimming: 2 bases; J trimming: 0 bases; junction bases outside the gene matches: 7. CDR3 bases: TGTGCCAGCAGTTACCTGACAGGGCAAAGCTCCTACGAGCAGTACTTC. Its protein product is CASSYLTGQSSYEQYF.

The chain employs TRBV5-1 and TRBJ1-1; tentative D call: TRBD1 (6 bases). The CDR3 extends over 16 amino acids. Germline-derived CDR1 and CDR2 are SGHRS and YFSETQ. Trimming pared 0 bases from V and 1 base from J, leaving 13 bases between. DNA for the CDR3: TGCGCCAGCAGCTTGGATTCGGGGGGCCCGAACACTGAAGCTTTCTTT. Its translation is CASSLDSGGPNTEAFF.

This clone was counted a single time. The chain couples TRBV6-6 to TRBJ2-5; 15 bases are shared with TRBD2. The CDR3 has 16 amino acids. CDR1 is MNHNY, CDR2 SVGAGI, per germline (reference sequence). Losses at the gene ends were 6 bases for V and 1 base for J; bases not matched to a gene: 3. The CDR3 loop reads CASSRGLAGGQETQYF. The CDR3 region has the DNA TGTGCCAGCAGCCGGGGACTAGCGGGGGGCCAAGAGACCCAGTACTTC.

V is TRBV7-8 and J is TRBJ1-6; D uncertain. The CDR3 has 17 residues. Germline V gene sequence: CDR1 SGHVS, CDR2 FQNEAQ. Trimming stripped 1 base from V and 0 bases from J, with 10 bases between. CDR3 sequence (DNA): TGTGCCAGCAGCTTAGTAACAGCCAGCTCCTATAATTCACCCCTCCACTTT. Amino acids: CASSLVTASSYNSPLHF.

The V and J genes are TRBV19 and TRBJ2-5; 9 bases are shared with TRBD2. The length of the CDR3 is 15 residues. CDR1 LNHDA and CDR2 SQIVND come from the germline V gene (reference sequence). With 1 base clipped from V and 7 bases from J, the junction kept 7 bases outside the gene matches. CDR3 in amino acids: CASSIGYGLARTQYF. In DNA, the CDR3 is TGTGCCAGTAGTATAGGGTACGGACTAGCGAGGACCCAGTACTTC.

This clone was seen just once. The V gene is TRBV10-2, the J gene TRBJ2-1; 11 positions match TRBD2. V trimming: 6 bases; J trimming: 9 bases; junction bases outside the gene matches: 10. This CDR3 region has 15 residues. In germline, CDR1 is WSHSY, CDR2 SAAADI. The CDR3, as DNA: TGCGCCAGCAGAAATAGCGGGGGGGCCGCAGGTGAGCAGTTCTTC. Protein: CASRNSGGAAGEQFF.

V usage is TRBV28 and J usage is TRBJ1-4, with D maybe TRBD1 (5 bases). V was shortened by 5 bases and J by 8 bases, with 15 bases between the two germline ends. CDR1 and CDR2 from the germline V gene are MDHEN and SYDVKM. The CDR3 covers 14 residues. The CDR3 region is CASSAGPGGEKLFF. CDR3 nucleotides: TGTGCCAGCAGTGCCGGGCCGGGGGGAGAAAAACTGTTTTTT. Using reference TRBV28 and TRBJ1-4 for the parts outside the CDR3, the full variable domain is DVKVTQSSRYLVKRTGEKVFLECVQDMDHENMFWYRQDPGLGLRLIYFSYDVKMKEKGDIPEGYSVSREKKERFSLILESASTNQTSMYLCASSAGPGGEKLFFGSGTQLSVL.